This entry features one T cell receptor beta chain sequence. Antigen unknown. Healthy bone marrow donors formed the donor group. This sample is part of a study of cytomegalovirus exposure and HLA in healthy donors. General study results and limits: Researchers counted 150 to 200 TCR beta chains as cytomegalovirus-associated. Reportedly, TCR beta sequences accurately predicted HLA-A and HLA-B alleles in most subjects.

It was with 60 Vbeta and 13 Jbeta primers that the PCR ran. Profiling relied on immunoSEQ multiplex PCR, and the TCRdb table lists in-frame clones only, not all of them. The sample records approximately 90,000 clones, roughly 79% being singletons. This CDR3 has 13 residues. Per the germline V gene, CDR1 is SGDLS and CDR2 is YYNGEE. Trimming took off 4 bases at V and 6 bases at J, with 14 bases between the two ends. The chain couples TRBV9 to TRBJ2-7; D might be TRBD1 (6 bases). The clonotype originates from a male donor in good health and CMV-seronegative. What was sequenced was PBMCs. Here the CDR3 DNA reads TGTGCCAGCAGCAGCCAACAGGGCACCGAGCAGTACTTC. Encoded protein: CASSSQQGTEQYF. The full variable domain, completed using reference TRBV9 and TRBJ2-7, is DSGVTQTPKHLITATGQRVTLRCSPRSGDLSVYWYQQSLDQGLQFLIQYYNGEERAKGNILERFSAQQFPDLHSELNLSSLELGDSALYFCASSSQQGTEQYFGPGTRLTVT.